The 15 T cell receptor beta chains below were found in one sample sequenced in a study of cytomegalovirus exposure and HLA in healthy donors. PCR amplification relied on 60 Vbeta primers (plus 13 Jbeta primers). This table comes from immunoSEQ multiplex PCR, and its TCRdb copy is limited to in-frame clones, with some not included. The repertoire has 310,000 or so clones, over 85% of them found once; the top ten carry more than 2%. Sequencing was carried out using PBMCs. The receptors here all came from a young woman in good health and CMV-seronegative.

CDR3: CASGQQNTEAFF. CDR3 DNA sequence: TGTGCCTCCGGACAGCAGAACACTGAAGCTTTCTTT. The rearrangement joins TRBV10-3 to TRBJ1-1; a possible D gene is TRBD1 (6 bases). The length of the CDR3 is 12 residues. V dropped 11 bases and J dropped 1 base, with 11 bases sitting between them. Germline values: CDR1 ENHRY, CDR2 SYGVKD.

This clone is a singleton in its sample. Sequence at one end of the junction differs from germline and may be a read error. The chain links TRBV6-1 to TRBJ1-5; a possible D gene is TRBD1 (6 bases). The CDR3 covers 11 residues. Germline CDR1 and CDR2: MNHNS and SASEGT. The CDR3 coding sequence is TGTGCCAGCAGTGAAGCGAGGACAGCCGATTTT. It translates to CASSEARTADF.

The chain links TRBV13 to TRBJ2-3, with TRBD2 identical over 7 bases. CDR1 and CDR2 (germline): PRHDT, FYEKMQ (reference sequence). The V segment lost 3 bases and the J segment 6 bases; nucleotides outside the gene matches: 6. The CDR3 extends over 14 amino acids. CDR3 loop: CASSFRTRADTQYF. The CDR3 DNA sequence: TGTGCCAGCAGCTTTCGGACTAGGGCTGATACGCAGTATTTT.

This sequence joins TRBV5-4 and TRBJ2-5; D is unclear. Trimming shortened V by 4 bases and J by 3 bases, and 10 bases separated the two germline ends. The V gene's germline CDR1 is SGHNT and CDR2 YYREEE (reference sequence). The CDR3 has 13 amino acids. The CDR3 reads CASSRDLKETQYF. The CDR3 DNA reads TGTGCCAGCAGCCGTGACTTAAAAGAGACCCAGTACTTC.

This clone was counted once. The chain employs TRBV9 and TRBJ2-1; TRBD1 matches at 8 bases. Trimming took 2 bases from V and 8 from J; bases not matched to a gene: 9. Germline lookup yields CDR1 SGDLS and CDR2 YYNGEE. The CDR3 is 15 amino acids. The DNA of the CDR3 is TGTGCCAGCAGCGTCCGAGAGGACAGGGTCGATGAGCAGTTCTTC. Amino acids: CASSVREDRVDEQFF.

This chain joins TRBV2 and TRBJ2-3; 8 positions agree with TRBD1. This CDR3 is 14 amino acids long. V lost 7 bases, J lost 4 bases, and 7 bases stayed unmatched. Germline CDR1 and CDR2: SNHLY and FYNNEI. The CDR3 loop reads CASTTRGLADTQYF. For the CDR3, the DNA is TGTGCCAGCACCACCAGGGGGCTGGCAGATACGCAGTATTTT.

This chain connects TRBV5-4 to TRBJ2-5; 8 nucleotides match TRBD2. V lost 3 bases, J lost 5 bases, and 9 bases stayed unmatched. This CDR3 has 15 residues. Germline V gives CDR1 SGHNT, CDR2 YYREEE (reference sequence). CDR3 nucleotide sequence: TGTGCCAGCAGCTCCCGTCAGACTAGCGCGGAGACCCAGTACTTC. It encodes CASSSRQTSAETQYF. Combining the CDR3 with reference TRBV5-4 and TRBJ2-5 gives the whole variable domain ETGVTQSPTHLIKTRGQQVTLRCSSQSGHNTVSWYQQALGQGPQFIFQYYREEENGRGNFPPRFSGLQFPNYSSELNVNALELDDSALYLCASSSRQTSAETQYFGPGTRLLVL.

The chain recombines TRBV7-2 with TRBJ2-5, with 8 bases matching TRBD2. V trimming: 5 bases; J trimming: 5 bases; junction bases outside the gene matches: 13. This CDR3 has 16 residues. The germline CDR1 and CDR2 sequences are SGHTA and FQGNSA. CDR3: CASSPGSVAGMETQYF. The DNA of the CDR3 is TGTGCCAGCAGCCCCGGTTCCGTAGCGGGGATGGAGACCCAGTACTTC.

The chain carries TRBV13 and TRBJ2-7; TRBD2 agrees at 8 bases. Germline V gives CDR1 PRHDT, CDR2 FYEKMQ (reference sequence). This CDR3 has 16 amino acids. Trimming removed 6 bases from V and 0 bases from J; junction bases left unmatched: 10. CDR3 nucleotide sequence: TGTGCCAGCAGTCCTCTTAGCGGGACTCTCTCCTACGAGCAGTACTTC. Amino acids: CASSPLSGTLSYEQYF.

The chain links TRBV12-5 to TRBJ1-1; D may be TRBD1 (5 bases). Deletions cut 0 bases from V and 0 bases from J, with 11 bases between. The CDR3 loop spans 16 amino acids. The germline V gene encodes CDR1 LGHNT and CDR2 FRNRAP. The CDR3 sequence is CASGLVRGTLNTEAFF. CDR3 nucleotide sequence: TGTGCTAGTGGTTTGGTTCGGGGGACGCTGAACACTGAAGCTTTCTTT.

The rearrangement joins TRBV6-1 to TRBJ2-1; 12 bases align to TRBD2. The CDR3 totals 15 residues. In germline, CDR1 is MNHNS, CDR2 SASEGT. The V gene end was trimmed by 6 bases and the J gene end by 4 bases; junction bases not matched to a gene: 4. CDR3 protein: CASSLTSGGYNEQFF. Written as DNA, the CDR3 is TGTGCCAGCAGCCTAACTAGCGGGGGGTACAATGAGCAGTTCTTC.

A single count supports this clone. The J gene is TRBJ2-5, the V gene TRBV6-6; perhaps TRBD1 as D (5 bases). The J call is in doubt because the DNA end fits TRBJ2-7 better. Looked up from germline, CDR1 is MNHNY and CDR2 is SVGAGI (reference sequence). The CDR3 has 12 residues. The DNA for the CDR3 is TGTGCCGCCCAGGGCCCTTCCTACGAGCAGTACTTC. This gives the protein CAAQGPSYEQYF.

The V call is TRBV18, the J call TRBJ2-7; 9 bases fit TRBD1. Germline loops: CDR1 KGHSH, CDR2 LQKENI. The CDR3 is 15 amino acids. Trimming at V came to 3 bases and at J to 2 bases, leaving 5 bases not matched to a gene. This CDR3 reads CASSPTGGDTYEQYF. The CDR3 DNA sequence: TGTGCCAGCTCACCTACAGGGGGCGACACCTACGAGCAGTACTTC.

This clone was picked up one time. This chain joins TRBV6-1 and TRBJ2-7, with TRBD1 identical over 7 bases. Germline assignment: CDR1 MNHNS and CDR2 SASEGT. With 7 bases clipped from V and 0 bases from J, the junction kept 3 bases outside the gene matches. This CDR3 is built from 13 residues. The CDR3 sequence is CASMNRGSYEQYF. The CDR3 nucleotides read TGTGCCAGCATGAACAGGGGCTCCTACGAGCAGTACTTC.

The chain couples TRBV2 to TRBJ2-7, with 9 bases fitting TRBD1. The junction had 5 bases not matched to a gene; V was cut back by 6 bases and J by 2 bases. There are 14 residues in the CDR3. Germline-derived CDR1 and CDR2 are SNHLY and FYNNEI. The CDR3 sequence is CASRDRGTTYEQYF. The CDR3 DNA reads TGTGCCAGCAGGGACAGGGGTACCACCTACGAGCAGTACTTC.